This TCR beta chain is drawn from a study of cytomegalovirus exposure and HLA in healthy donors (dated by TCRdb to about 2017). Regarding the complete study: According to an earlier analysis of several hundred of the donors, about 179 million T cells yielded roughly 100 million unique TCR beta sequences and around 300 Gb of sequence data. HLA typing covered class I and class II loci at four-digit resolution. A separate validation cohort of 90 to 150 different subjects was used in addition to the roughly 670-subject first cohort. To predict cytomegalovirus infection status, the study brought together high-throughput TCR immunosequencing, statistical association of individual TCRs with disease status, and machine learning. On average, around 230,000 unique TCR beta nucleotide sequences were sequenced per donor among 300 to 500 genotyped donors of the cohort, with about 17% of those sequences being non-productive. The number of typed donors differed by locus: about 620-640 for A, B, C, DRB1 and DQB1; approximately 520 for DQA1; approximately 600 for DPA1; and about 450 for DPB1. Genome-wide SNP genotypes for about 60% of the 666 donors were used in a later genetic analysis, which treated that subset as a discovery cohort. Alongside the repertoire data, information on donor age, sex, ethnicity and CMV serostatus was compiled. The later analysis used no new phenotypic data to find candidate immune exposures, relying instead on TCR beta sequences and their occurrence across donors. An earlier analysis of roughly 600 of the donors used high-throughput TCR beta sequencing to judge whether each TCR beta V gene segment behaved as functional or pseudogenic. Using immunosequencing, the study profiled T cell repertoires from about 610 subjects and related those repertoires to cytomegalovirus serostatus. A later analysis re-analyzed previously published TCR beta repertoires from 500 to 700 donors and added high-resolution HLA genotyping to study TCR occurrence patterns. Every discovery cohort repertoire had been produced on one sequencing platform. Several DR-DQ haplotypes were treated as single units for association and clustering because of strong linkage in the cohort. Roughly 300 gigabases of sequencing data and tens of millions of unique TCR sequences were included in an early release covering roughly 600 HLA-typed donors. The genetic ancestry cluster associated with self-reported Caucasian donors included 81% of the roughly 400 genotyped donors. The study aimed to test whether cataloging public T cell receptors could reveal signatures of past pathogen exposure.

Broader findings and caveats from the paper: A further reported finding was that TCR beta sequences accurately predicted the HLA-A and HLA-B alleles for most subjects in the first cohort. In a later analysis, HLA-associated TCR beta chains were found to be more clonally expanded and to have lower generation probabilities than equally common non-associated chains. Approximately 16 rarely observed V segments, including chromosome 9 orphons, were excluded from the earlier analysis of approximately 500 of the donors because counts were too low. For the cohort, immune exposure information was limited to CMV serostatus. In an earlier analysis of over 550 of the donors, most TCR beta V segments were observed in productive rearrangements about 90% or about 30% of the time, broadly matching IMGT annotations. In both the original and validation cohorts, the classifier was reported to diagnose cytomegalovirus status with high specificity and sensitivity. The authors suggested that the approach could potentially be generalized to other disease states and immunological phenotypes. Correlated functional status among segregating V segments might be attributable to linkage disequilibrium, but an unknown experimental factor could not be ruled out. Roughly uniform sequencing depth across donors was assumed in presence/absence analyses, although this assumption may not hold. When HLA alleles, especially DR and DQ, strongly co-occurred, TCR associations were difficult to assign to individual alleles. In a later analysis, TCR association rates were found to vary across HLA loci, with the most associated TCRs seen for DRB1 alleles and the fewest for HLA-C alleles. According to a later analysis, most CMV-associated TCR beta chains appeared to be HLA-restricted, and the HLA associations seemed to be driven largely by CMV exposure. According to a later genetic analysis, donors in an Asian-associated ancestry cluster had fewer N-insertions in productive TCRs than the roughly 700-donor mean. The 87-base-pair reads could not distinguish some IMGT-functional V segments, including TRBV6-2 and TRBV6-3, so those segments were excluded. A later genetic analysis associated a missense DCLRE1C variant with V-gene and J-gene trimming of TCR beta chains, and an independent cohort replicated the association. A group of highly shared sequence variants was considered likely to be a technical artifact of the sequencing pipeline. According to a later analysis, parvovirus B19, influenza, CMV and Epstein-Barr virus appeared linked to several top co-occurrence clusters. In the study, around 150 TCR beta chains were listed as associated with cytomegalovirus. Because HLA typing was missing for some donors at each locus, association tests included only the typed subset. Across donors, most TCR sequences were observed very rarely, whereas some public TCRs were present in many individuals. In a later analysis, 16,951 TCR beta sequences were associated with specific HLA alleles at a false discovery rate of 0.05. In vitro tests confirmed that a few of the cytomegalovirus-associated TCR beta chains recognize cytomegalovirus antigens. Only TCR beta chains were sequenced in this cohort, and the absence of alpha or paired-chain data limited detectable features.

To note about this clone: Its specific antigen is unknown. No clone much larger than this one lies a single base away; base qualities are absent.

The library was generated by the immunoSEQ multiplex PCR assay. For the multiplex PCR, a mixture combining 60 forward primers for TCR Vbeta segments and 13 reverse primers for TCR Jbeta segments was used. A multiplex PCR assay on genomic DNA amplified the CDR3 region of rearranged TCR beta genes. Amplified TCR beta libraries were sequenced as 87-base-pair reads on the Illumina HiSeq System. Processing in the source paper ran as follows. Across the roughly 670 repertoires, a later analysis counted about 81 million unique TCR beta chains, roughly 11 million of which were shared by at least two donors. Raw reads were error-corrected and collapsed into unique sequences by a nearest-neighbor algorithm in which closely related sequences were merged to remove PCR and sequencing errors. CDR3 sequences were aligned to IMGT reference sequences to assign V, D and J gene segments. For a sequence to be retained, a match of at least six nucleotides to both a V gene segment and a J gene segment was required. A rearrangement was called productive if the CDR3 had no stop codons and remained in frame with V and J, and every other rearrangement was called non-productive. Following IMGT convention, CDR3 was defined as the stretch from the second conserved V-encoded cysteine to the conserved J-encoded phenylalanine. In an earlier analysis of some 550 of the donors, sequences lacking an unambiguous match to a single V gene segment were excluded. An earlier analysis of 587 of the donors called V segments functional above 56.7% productive rearrangements and segregating when the between-donor standard deviation exceeded 5%. A statistical classification framework was built to diagnose cytomegalovirus status from the catalog of TCR beta chain sequences. V and J gene assignment, in a later analysis, came from comparing TCR nucleotide sequences with IMGT/GENE-DB human TR gene sequences. In a later analysis, CDR3 sequences and most-parsimonious VDJ recombination scenarios were assigned using the TCRdist pipeline. A later analysis defined each TCR beta chain by its CDR3 amino acid sequence plus V-gene family, and excluded reads lacking a unique V-gene family. A later analysis removed 592 highly shared, low-generation-probability nucleotide sequences to deal with suspected cross-contamination and a sequencing artifact. In a later analysis, a clonal expansion index for each public chain was calculated from normalized within-repertoire ranks of inferred template counts. A later analysis computed generation probabilities with a VDJ recombination model fitted to out-of-frame rearrangements, and checked the results against IGoR. In a later analysis, hypergeometric tests were used to score TCR-TCR, TCR-HLA and TCR-CMV co-occurrence, with a repertoire-size bias correction applied to TCR pairs. A later analysis estimated false discovery rates by permuting HLA or CMV assignments 20 times. A later analysis grouped co-occurring TCRs with DBSCAN, adding TCRdist sequence similarity when clustering within HLA-allele-positive subsets. Repertoires with fewer than 30,000 or more than 120,000 public chains, plus five repertoires with anomalous nucleotide sharing, were excluded from co-occurrence clustering. The table comes from immuneACCESS by way of TCRdb, which keeps in-frame sequences with V and J called. Part of the clones is missing from these tables; in studies checked, under half for an unresolved V gene and the rest for unknown reasons. The V and J calls and the clone size are those of that table, but D and trimming were determined from the DNA. The sample table shows fewer than 150,000 clones, and around 75% are seen once. The ten largest clones take up approximately 3.1% of the sample.

The cohort consisted of 666 healthy bone marrow donors. At the time of sampling, all cohort members were nominally healthy, though unrecorded immune exposures were likely present. The donor was CMV seronegative and was included in the group of 352 seronegative cohort members. Each donor provided a peripheral blood sample, and peripheral blood mononuclear cells were used for TCR beta sequencing. The Qiagen DNeasy Blood Extraction Kit was used to extract genomic DNA from the blood cell samples. From the cysteine up to the phenylalanine, the CDR3 has a length of 15 residues. Only the CDR3 portion is preserved as DNA: 45 bases, with reading frame beginning at the first base. As encoded in the germline V gene (reference sequence), CDR1 is SEHNR while CDR2 is FQNEAQ. Deletion took 5 bases off V and 2 bases off J, with a span of 14 bases between the germline ends.

The V gene is TRBV7-9 and the J gene is TRBJ2-3; TRBD1 might be the D gene, on 6 matching bases. The sequence was collected from a man aged 25 to 40 in good health and CMV-seronegative. The sample comprised PBMCs. The CDR3 region: CASSPRTAFTDTQYF. The DNA reads TGTGCCAGCAGCCCCCGGACAGCGTTCACAGATACGCAGTATTTT.